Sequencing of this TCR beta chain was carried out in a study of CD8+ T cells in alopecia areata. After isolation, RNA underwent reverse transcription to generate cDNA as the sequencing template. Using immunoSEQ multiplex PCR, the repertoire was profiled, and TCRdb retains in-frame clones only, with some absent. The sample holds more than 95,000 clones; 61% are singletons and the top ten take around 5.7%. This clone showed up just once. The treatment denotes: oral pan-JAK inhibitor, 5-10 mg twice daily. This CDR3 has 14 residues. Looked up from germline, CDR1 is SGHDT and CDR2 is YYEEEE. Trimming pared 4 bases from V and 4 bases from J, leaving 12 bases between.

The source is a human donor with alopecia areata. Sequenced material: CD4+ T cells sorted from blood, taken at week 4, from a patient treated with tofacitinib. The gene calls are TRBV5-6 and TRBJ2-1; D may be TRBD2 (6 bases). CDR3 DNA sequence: TGTGCCAGCAGCCACCGGGGGAGTTACAATGAGCAGTTCTTC. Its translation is CASSHRGSYNEQFF.